Many counts were recorded for the clone carrying this T cell receptor (beta chain). The antigen is undetermined. CD4+CD45RO+CD25- cells were isolated as memory CD4+ T cells. Trimming stripped 3 bases from V and 4 bases from J, with 7 bases between. The CDR3 is 13 amino acids. CDR1 is MGHDK and CDR2 is SYGVNS in the germline V gene. One entry per CDR3 protein results from TCRdb running MiXCR on the 5' RACE reads. The profile shows some 62,000 distinct CDR3 sequences, approximately 23% of them singletons. Study results and caveats: Larger-cohort validation covered only one TCR beta V-J rearrangement. The TCR gene usage of tumor memory CD4+ T cells clustered together with blood and lymph node memory CD4+ cells and with lymph node naive CD4+ cells.

This receptor was obtained from a female donor with breast cancer. The rearrangement uses TRBV25-1 and TRBJ1-5; unclear D gene. The sequencing input was memory CD4+ T cells sorted from a lymph node. This sample's subset: memory CD4+ T cells, CD4+CD45RO+CD25-. This CDR3 reads CASSDSLNQPQHF. The DNA of the CDR3 is TGTGCCAGCAGTGATAGTCTGAATCAGCCCCAGCATTTT. Drawing the rest from reference TRBV25-1 and TRBJ1-5, the complete variable domain is EADIYQTPRYLVIGTGKKITLECSQTMGHDKMYWYQQDPGMELHLIHYSYGVNSTEKGDLSSESTVSRIRTEHFPLTLESARPSHTSQYLCASSDSLNQPQHFGDGTRLSIL.